This TCR beta chain was retrieved from a study of cytomegalovirus exposure and HLA in healthy donors (dated by TCRdb to about 2017). At the level of the whole study: An earlier analysis of some 550 of the donors reported 250 to 350 Gb of sequence data and 117 million unique TCR beta sequences from 150 million to 200 million T cells. Roughly 300 gigabases of sequencing data and around 85 million unique TCR sequences made up an early release that covered several hundred HLA-typed donors. The genetic ancestry cluster associated with self-reported Caucasian donors included about four fifths of the 398 genotyped donors. The aim of the study was to test whether cataloging public T cell receptors could identify signatures of past pathogen exposure. The T cell repertoires of under 750 subjects were profiled by immunosequencing and related to cytomegalovirus serostatus. Along with the roughly 710-subject first cohort, a separate validation cohort of around 110 different subjects was used. To predict cytomegalovirus infection status, the study brought together high-throughput TCR immunosequencing, statistical association of individual TCRs with disease status, and machine learning. To study patterns of TCR occurrence, a later analysis re-analyzed previously published TCR beta repertoires from just over 650 donors and added high-resolution HLA genotyping. Rather than drawing on any new phenotypic data, the later analysis identified candidate immune exposures from TCR beta sequences and the way those sequences occurred across donors. In an earlier analysis of roughly 540 of the donors, high-throughput TCR beta sequencing was used to judge whether each TCR beta V gene segment behaved as functional or pseudogenic. Donor age, sex, ethnicity and CMV serostatus were collected together with the repertoire data. Genome-wide SNP genotypes for about 65% of the roughly 670 donors were used in a later genetic analysis, which treated that subset as a discovery cohort. Every repertoire in the discovery cohort had been generated on one and the same sequencing platform. HLA typing covered class I and class II loci at four-digit resolution. Typing coverage varied by locus: about 629-640 donors for A, B, C, DRB1 and DQB1; more than 500 for DQA1; over 600 for DPA1; approximately 450 for DPB1. Five DR-DQ haplotypes were handled as single units for association and clustering because linkage in the cohort was strong. Across approximately 400 genotyped donors of the cohort, an average of approximately 200,000 unique TCR beta nucleotide sequences per donor were sequenced, and roughly a sixth of those sequences were non-productive.

Regarding this clone: Its antigen has not been determined. No base quality values were provided; no much bigger clone lies one nucleotide off.

What the research found in general, with its limitations: HLA typing was unavailable for some donors at each locus, so association tests used only the typed subset. According to a later analysis, TCR association rates differed among HLA loci, with DRB1 alleles showing the most associated TCRs and HLA-C alleles showing the fewest. Cytomegalovirus status was reported to be diagnosed by the classifier with high specificity and sensitivity in both the original and validation cohorts. Because counts were too low, about 18 rarely observed V segments, including chromosome 9 orphons, were left out of the earlier analysis of a few hundred of the donors. Some IMGT-functional V segments, including TRBV6-2 and TRBV6-3, could not be told apart with the 87-base-pair reads, so those segments were excluded. A further reported finding was that TCR beta sequences accurately predicted the HLA-A and HLA-B alleles for most subjects in the first cohort. The authors suggested that the approach could potentially be extended to other disease states and immunological phenotypes. In vitro tests confirmed that a few of the cytomegalovirus-associated TCR beta chains recognize cytomegalovirus antigens. A cluster of highly shared sequence variants was judged likely to be a technical artifact of the sequencing pipeline. In this cohort, only TCR beta chains were sequenced, and detectable features were limited by the absence of alpha or paired-chain data. Linkage disequilibrium might explain the correlated functional status among segregating V segments, but an unknown experimental factor could not be excluded. Across donors, most TCR sequences were observed very rarely, whereas some public TCRs were present in many individuals. Most CMV-associated TCR beta chains appeared to be HLA-restricted in a later analysis, and the HLA associations seemed to be driven largely by CMV exposure. When HLA alleles, especially DR and DQ, strongly co-occurred, TCR associations were difficult to assign to individual alleles. A later analysis found that HLA-associated TCR beta chains were more clonally expanded and had lower generation probabilities than equally common non-associated chains. Several of the top co-occurrence clusters appeared to be linked to parvovirus B19, influenza, CMV and Epstein-Barr virus, according to a later analysis. In an earlier analysis of fewer than 750 of the donors, most TCR beta V segments were observed in productive rearrangements about 87% or about 30% of the time, broadly matching IMGT annotations. For the cohort, immune exposure information was limited to CMV serostatus. In the study, approximately 150 TCR beta chains were listed as associated with cytomegalovirus. The presence/absence analyses assumed that sequencing depth was roughly uniform across donors, and that assumption may not be true. Compared with the approximately 670-donor mean, donors in an Asian-associated ancestry cluster had fewer N-insertions in productive TCRs, according to a later genetic analysis. An association between a missense DCLRE1C variant and V-gene and J-gene trimming of TCR beta chains was found in a later genetic analysis and replicated in an independent cohort. Specific HLA alleles were associated with 18,000 or so TCR beta sequences at a false discovery rate of 0.05 in a later analysis.

Libraries were built with the immunoSEQ multiplex PCR assay. For the multiplex PCR, a mixture combining 60 forward primers for TCR Vbeta segments and 13 reverse primers for TCR Jbeta segments was used. The CDR3 region of rearranged TCR beta genes was amplified from genomic DNA with a multiplex PCR assay. The Illumina HiSeq System was used to sequence the amplified TCR beta libraries as 87-base-pair reads. Turning to the authors' computational methods: In a later analysis, tens of millions of unique TCR beta chains were counted across the roughly 670 repertoires, and roughly 11 million of these chains were shared by at least two donors. To remove PCR and sequencing errors, raw reads were error-corrected and collapsed into unique sequences using a nearest-neighbor algorithm that merged closely related sequences. CDR3 sequences were aligned to IMGT reference sequences to assign V, D and J gene segments. For a sequence to be retained, at least a six-nucleotide match to both a V gene segment and a J gene segment was required. A rearrangement counted as productive if the CDR3 had no stop codons and remained in frame with V and J, and every other rearrangement counted as non-productive. Following IMGT convention, CDR3 was defined as the stretch from the second conserved V-encoded cysteine to the conserved J-encoded phenylalanine. The earlier analysis of 500 to 750 of the donors excluded any sequence lacking an unambiguous match to a single V gene segment. In an earlier analysis of approximately 590 of the donors, a V segment was called functional when productive rearrangements were above 56.7%, and segregating when the standard deviation between donors exceeded 5%. A statistical classification framework was built to diagnose cytomegalovirus status from the catalog of TCR beta chain sequences. V and J gene assignment, in a later analysis, came from comparing TCR nucleotide sequences with IMGT/GENE-DB human TR gene sequences. The TCRdist pipeline was used in a later analysis to assign CDR3 sequences and most-parsimonious VDJ recombination scenarios. In a later analysis, each TCR beta chain was defined by its CDR3 amino acid sequence together with its V-gene family, and reads without a unique V-gene family were excluded. As a way to deal with suspected cross-contamination and a sequencing artifact, a later analysis dropped 500 to 700 nucleotide sequences that were highly shared and had low generation probability. In a later analysis, a clonal expansion index for each public chain was calculated from normalized within-repertoire ranks of inferred template counts. Generation probabilities in a later analysis came from a VDJ recombination model fitted to out-of-frame rearrangements, and those results were checked against IGoR. In a later analysis, hypergeometric tests were used to score TCR-TCR, TCR-HLA and TCR-CMV co-occurrence, with a repertoire-size bias correction applied to TCR pairs. A later analysis estimated false discovery rates by permuting HLA or CMV assignments 20 times. In a later analysis, co-occurring TCRs were grouped using DBSCAN, and TCRdist sequence similarity was added for clustering within HLA-allele-positive subsets. Repertoires with fewer than 30,000 or more than 120,000 public chains, plus five repertoires with anomalous nucleotide sharing, were excluded from co-occurrence clustering. Not all clones reach the TCRdb copy of this immuneACCESS table, which keeps in-frame sequences only. Checked studies attribute under half of the gap to unresolved V genes and leave the rest unexplained. V, J and clone size derive from that table, while D and trimming were established from the DNA sequence. A total of roughly 120,000 clones appear in this sample, more than 60% of them only once. Clones ranked in the top ten supply about 12% of the sample.

There are 15 amino acids in the CDR3, from cysteine to phenylalanine inclusive. Left in the record is the CDR3 DNA by itself, 45 bases read in frame from the first base. Between the V and J ends, shortened by 3 bases and 3 bases respectively, the junction contains 15 bases. For CDR1 and CDR2, the germline V gene (reference sequence) lists MNHEY and SMNVEV. In total, more than 500 healthy bone marrow donors made up the cohort. At the time of sampling, every cohort member was nominally healthy, though immune exposures that went unrecorded were likely present. The donor was CMV seropositive and belonged to the group of more than 250 seropositive cohort members. Every donor gave a peripheral blood sample, and the peripheral blood mononuclear cells from that sample were used for TCR beta sequencing. The Qiagen DNeasy Blood Extraction Kit was used to extract genomic DNA from the blood cell samples.

The sequence joins TRBV27 to TRBJ2-7; a tentative D match to TRBD2 spans 6 bases. The TCR comes from a woman in her fifties or sixties in good health and CMV-seropositive. Material for sequencing was PBMCs. The nucleotide sequence reads as follows: TGTGCCAGCAGTTTCCGGCGGCTAGCGTTCTACGAGCAGTACTTC. This encodes CASSFRRLAFYEQYF.